This passage covers 5 T cell receptor beta chains from one sample sequenced in a study of blood T cell repertoires in COVID-19. The repertoire was sequenced with immunoSEQ multiplex PCR; TCRdb's copy has only in-frame clones and lacks some. The sample holds hundreds of thousands of clones, about nine tenths seen once. Specimen: PBMCs or T cells enriched from blood (not recorded which). These receptors came from a man between 60 and 70 years old who had recovered from COVID-19.

Only one count was recorded for this clone. The V and J genes are TRBV2 and TRBJ1-2; D uncertain. Trimming cost V 4 bases and J 3 bases, with 15 bases left between them. Germline assignment: CDR1 SNHLY and CDR2 FYNNEI. The CDR3 has 15 amino acids. CDR3 DNA: TGTGCCAGCAGTGTCTCCCCCTCCCCCGACTATGGCTACACCTTC. Its translation is CASSVSPSPDYGYTF.

V usage is TRBV5-4 and J usage is TRBJ1-2, with 7 bases matching TRBD1. The CDR3 is 14 amino acids. With V trimmed by 4 bases and J by 4 bases, 7 bases remained unmatched. CDR1 SGHNT and CDR2 YYREEE come from the germline V gene (reference sequence). The CDR3 protein is CASSPFRDSYGYTF. Here the CDR3 DNA reads TGTGCCAGCAGCCCCTTCCGGGACAGCTATGGCTACACCTTC. The whole variable domain, remainder taken from reference TRBV5-4 and TRBJ1-2, is ETGVTQSPTHLIKTRGQQVTLRCSSQSGHNTVSWYQQALGQGPQFIFQYYREEENGRGNFPPRFSGLQFPNYSSELNVNALELDDSALYLCASSPFRDSYGYTFGSGTRLTVV.

This chain links TRBV7-8 with TRBJ1-2, with TRBD1 identical over 8 bases. The CDR3 is made up of 14 amino acids. V shed 5 bases, J shed 3 bases, and the junction held 5 bases outside the gene matches. Germline loops: CDR1 SGHVS, CDR2 FQNEAQ. The CDR3 reads CASSETGGYYGYTF. The DNA of the CDR3 is TGTGCCAGCAGCGAAACAGGGGGTTACTATGGCTACACCTTC.

The chain carries TRBV3-1 (or the pseudogene TRBV3-2) and TRBJ2-5, with a tentative D call TRBD1 (5 bases). The CDR3 consists of 13 residues. From germline, CDR1 is LGHDT and CDR2 YNNKEL (reference sequence). Deletions cut 3 bases from V and 2 bases from J, with 7 bases between. CDR3 bases: TGTGCCAGCAGCCAGGACATACAAGAGACCCAGTACTTC. Its translation: CASSQDIQETQYF.

The chain has TRBV5-1 and TRBJ1-2; TRBD1 agrees at 8 bases. The CDR3 spans 13 residues. Germline CDR1 reads SGHRS; CDR2 reads YFSETQ. J lost 3 bases, V lost 4 bases, and 2 bases had no gene match. CDR3 DNA: TGCGCCAGCAGCGGACAGGGAGACTATGGCTACACCTTC. This gives the protein CASSGQGDYGYTF.